The rows below give T cell receptor beta chains drawn from one sample of a study of cytomegalovirus exposure and HLA in healthy donors. Repertoires were generated with immunoSEQ multiplex PCR, while TCRdb's copy carries only in-frame clones and drops some. The data hold about 240,000 clones, with around 81% observed a single time. The sample comprised PBMCs. The receptor source for this set is an older woman in good health and CMV-seropositive. CDR3s leave out the opening cysteine and the closing phenylalanine or tryptophan. The D gene is left open where the match is weak.

TRBJ1-4	TRBD1	TRBV2	ASKLTGDNEKLF
TRBJ1-1	TRBD1	TRBV6-1	ASSARDRLFTEAF
TRBJ1-1	TRBD1	TRBV2	ASSDQGAFEAF
TRBJ1-5	-	TRBV6-1	ASSEGPGARQPQH
TRBJ1-2	-	TRBV11-1	ASSLEGVGYT
TRBJ2-3	-	TRBV5-1	ASSLAWGNAHTDTQY
TRBJ1-5	-	TRBV6-1	ATNGRESIQPQH
TRBJ2-7	TRBD2	TRBV13	ASSLRSGAEQY
TRBJ2-7	-	TRBV25-1	ASSEREQTSYEQY
TRBJ1-1	-	TRBV7-9	SSSLERVLNTEAF
TRBJ2-7	TRBD2	TRBV14	ASSQEMTSGRLYYEQY
TRBJ2-1	TRBD2	TRBV5-1	ASSLIGTSGRAGQF
TRBJ1-5	-	TRBV6-1	ASSTYREQPQH
TRBJ1-1	-	TRBV4-1	ASSQVGLNTEAF
TRBJ1-2	TRBD1	TRBV18	ASSPGTGNYGYT
TRBJ2-3	-	TRBV7-3	ASRSGTSTDTQY
TRBJ2-2	-	TRBV7-8	ASSLLRVLNTGELF
TRBJ2-2	TRBD2	TRBV27	ASRNTRTSADTGELF
TRBJ1-5	-	TRBV4-1	ASSQTQQGGQPQH
TRBJ2-2	TRBD2	TRBV27	ASSPPRGLAGAGELF
TRBJ2-5	TRBD2	TRBV5-1	ASSLEAGGSGEQY
TRBJ1-2	-	TRBV20-1	SATGSGYT
TRBJ2-2	-	TRBV28	ASSLWSTTGELF
TRBJ2-7	TRBD1	TRBV13	ASSLEGDSSSYEQY
TRBJ1-3	-	TRBV6-5	ASSYTNSGNTIY
TRBJ2-3	-	TRBV27	ASSLSTGRGTDTQY
TRBJ2-5	TRBD2	TRBV6-6	ASSYFAGGETQY
TRBJ2-1	TRBD1	TRBV18	ASSKNRDRGSEQF
TRBJ2-1	TRBD2	TRBV7-2	ASTRPSGRSYPHNEQF